This T cell receptor beta chain is from a study of T cells in Graves' hyperthyroidism and ophthalmopathy. The investigators amplified TCR beta CDR3 regions from RNA transcripts. TCR CDR3 underwent first-round RT-PCR with the HTBI primer set. One entry per CDR3 protein, called by TCRdb with MiXCR from the multiplex PCR reads. The sample lists approximately 600,000 distinct CDR3 sequences; more than 20% were seen once. Looked up from germline, CDR1 is MNHEY and CDR2 is SMNVEV (reference sequence). The CDR3 has 11 amino acids. The V end lost 8 bases, the J end lost 5 bases, and 9 bases lay between the germline ends. Notes on the study in general: Ophthalmopathy was separated from stable hyperthyroidism by a 13 V-J model.

For this clonotype: Antigen specificity is unknown.

The receptor was isolated from a man aged 30-40 years with Graves' ophthalmopathy. This chain links TRBV27 with TRBJ1-2; D remains ambiguous. The sample taken for sequencing was blood. CDR3 nucleotide sequence: TGTGCCAGCTCCGGAGGTTATGGCTACACCTTC. This codes for CASSGGYGYTF.